This T cell receptor (beta chain) was retrieved from a study of ipilimumab plus nivolumab after autologous stem cell transplantation (dated by TCRdb to 2020 to 2022). Looking at the study overall: A median of roughly five ipilimumab doses and about 8 nivolumab doses was received by trial patients. Patients with high-risk diffuse large B cell lymphoma, mature T cell lymphoma, or multiple myeloma undergoing autologous transplant were enrolled in the trial. More than 30 patients made up the trial's intent-to-treat population. The DLBCL cohort included primary refractory and relapsed disease, with 18-month progression-free survival of about 86% and 29% respectively. What the research found in general, with its limitations: Per the authors, a biologic rationale for further study of the post-transplant checkpoint inhibition approach was offered by T cell receptor repertoire, regulatory T cell phenotype and gut microbiota profiles. The authors concluded that, as post-transplant consolidation, combined checkpoint inhibition appeared tolerable.

Library generation was performed with the immunoSEQ multiplex PCR assay. Imported from immuneACCESS, the table was reduced by TCRdb to in-frame sequences with V and J called. These copies leave out some clones; in studies compared against another copy, an unresolved V gene accounts for under half, and the cause of the remainder is not known. A total of 15,000 to 20,000 clones appear in this sample, approximately 82% of them only once. The ten biggest clones cover around 23% of the sample. With regard to this clone: It lacks a known antigen. No qualities accompany the bases; no much larger clone lies one base away.

Starting 14 to 28 days after the autologous transplant, patients began checkpoint therapy, which included ipilimumab at 1 mg/kg intravenously on day 1 of selected weeks. The nivolumab dose was 3 mg/kg intravenously, delivered on day 1 of weeks 1, 4, 7, 10, and every two weeks through week 26. The study was a Phase Ib clinical trial testing combined checkpoint inhibition with ipilimumab and nivolumab as consolidation after autologous stem cell transplantation. The CDR3 holds 14 amino acids from the cysteine to the phenylalanine. Only CDR3 DNA remains: 42 bases, in frame from the first base. Looking up the germline V gene yields CDR1 SGHTA and CDR2 FQGNSA. A distance of 6 bases separates the germline ends of V and J, which lose 0 bases and 3 bases respectively.

The specimen comprised PBMCs, sampled in a trial of ipilimumab plus nivolumab as post-transplant consolidation. This clonotype was sampled from a male donor with diffuse large B-cell lymphoma. Recombination linked TRBV7-2 to TRBJ2-1, with no reliable assignment of the D segment. Read as DNA, the sequence is TGTGCCAGCAGCTTAGCGGCAGGCTACAATGAGCAGTTCTTC. This gives the protein CASSLAAGYNEQFF.